A single sample gave rise to the 26 T cell receptor beta chains below, sequenced in a study of blood T cell repertoires in COVID-19. Clones were sequenced by immunoSEQ multiplex PCR, and TCRdb holds only the in-frame ones, with some missing. This sample has 400,000 to 550,000 clones, with 75% to 90% found just once. Source material: peripheral blood. All receptors derive from a woman in her 30s with acute or convalescent COVID-19.

The chain combines TRBV10-3 with TRBJ1-3; D not certain. The CDR3 contains 14 residues. In germline, CDR1 is ENHRY, CDR2 SYGVKD. Trimming cost V 2 bases and J 4 bases, with 9 bases left between them. CDR3: CAISEPGRGNTIYF. The CDR3 DNA follows: TGTGCCATCAGTGAGCCGGGTCGCGGAAACACCATATATTTT.

This clone has more than one count but fewer than ten. V usage is TRBV2 and J usage is TRBJ2-7; possibly TRBD2 for D (5 bases). V was pared by 3 bases and J by 6 bases, with 15 bases between. Germline CDR1 and CDR2: SNHLY and FYNNEI. This CDR3 has 14 residues. The CDR3 sequence: CASSERTGNREQYF. DNA of the CDR3: TGTGCCAGCAGTGAGAGGACGGGGAATCGCGAGCAGTACTTC.

The chain joins TRBV4-1 to TRBJ1-2, with TRBD1 as a possible D gene (6 bases). V was shortened by 1 base and J by 5 bases, with 23 bases between the two germline ends. The CDR3 contains 18 residues. CDR1 and CDR2 (germline): MGHRA, YSYEKL. In DNA form, the CDR3 reads TGCGCCAGCAGCCAAGGGGGTGGTTCAGGGGAGCTTGGGTATGGCTACACCTTC. Encoded protein: CASSQGGGSGELGYGYTF.

The rearrangement links TRBV30 to TRBJ1-1; D possibly corresponds to TRBD1 (5 bases). From germline, CDR1 is GTSNPN and CDR2 SVGIG (reference sequence). This CDR3 has 13 residues. V was clipped by 1 base and J by 4 bases, with 10 bases between them. The CDR3 is CAWSGEGITEAFF. The CDR3 DNA is TGTGCCTGGAGTGGGGAGGGGATCACTGAAGCTTTCTTT.

Remarks on this clone: The identical CDR3 is also encoded by other nucleotide sequences in the sample. The rearrangement uses TRBV27 and TRBJ1-2; D is undetermined. CDR1 is MNHEY and CDR2 is SMNVEV in the germline V gene (reference sequence). The CDR3 loop spans 11 amino acids. The V gene lost 6 bases and the J gene lost 5 bases, with 7 bases spanning the gap. CDR3 coding DNA: TGTGCCAGCAGGTCCCTGTATGGCTACACCTTC. This encodes CASRSLYGYTF.

This chain uses TRBV2 with TRBJ2-7, with a tentative D call TRBD1 (5 bases). The CDR3 has 14 residues. V was clipped by 4 bases and J by 3 bases, with 13 bases between them. Germline V CDR1 and CDR2: SNHLY, FYNNEI. CDR3 DNA sequence: TGTGCCAGCAGTGGAACAGGTTTGGACTACGAGCAGTACTTC. Translated, it gives CASSGTGLDYEQYF. The whole variable domain, remainder taken from reference TRBV2 and TRBJ2-7, is EPEVTQTPSHQVTQMGQEVILRCVPISNHLYFYWYRQILGQKVEFLVSFYNNEISEKSEIFDDQFSVERPDGSNFTLKIRSTKLEDSAMYFCASSGTGLDYEQYFGPGTRLTVT.

This chain connects TRBV19 to TRBJ1-6, with 11 bases that match TRBD1. Germline V gene lookup returns CDR1 LNHDA and CDR2 SQIVND (reference sequence). CDR3 length: 13 residues. The trim removed 6 bases at V and 9 bases at J, leaving 1 base unmatched. CDR3 protein: CASRDRGPSPLHF. CDR3 DNA: TGTGCCAGTAGGGACAGGGGGCCTTCACCCCTCCACTTT.

V usage is TRBV5-1 and J usage is TRBJ2-3, with D perhaps matching TRBD1 (6 bases). The CDR3 extends over 15 amino acids. Looked up from germline, CDR1 is SGHRS and CDR2 is YFSETQ. Trimming took 0 bases from V and 4 from J, leaving 12 bases between them. In DNA, the CDR3 is TGCGCCAGCAGCTTGGCGGCAGGGGTTTCAGATACGCAGTATTTT. Residues: CASSLAAGVSDTQYF.

This chain links TRBV2 with TRBJ2-1, with D possibly matching TRBD2 (5 bases). The V and J ends lost 6 bases and 5 bases respectively, with 14 bases between them. This CDR3 spans 14 amino acids. The germline gives CDR1 SNHLY, CDR2 FYNNEI. This CDR3 reads CASRRVAGNNEQFF. CDR3 bases: TGTGCCAGCAGGAGGGTGGCGGGTAACAATGAGCAGTTCTTC.

This chain joins TRBV6-2 or TRBV6-3 and TRBJ2-4; 11 bases are shared with TRBD2. The V gene end was trimmed by 6 bases and the J gene end by 0 bases; junction bases not matched to a gene: 25. The length of the CDR3 is 23 residues. The V gene's germline CDR1 is MNHEY and CDR2 SVGEGT. The CDR3 sequence: CASSHGQGRIAGGLNQAKNIQYF. The CDR3 DNA sequence: TGTGCCAGCAGCCATGGACAGGGCAGAATAGCGGGGGGGCTCAACCAAGCCAAAAACATTCAGTACTTC.

As regards this clone: The same CDR3 can be traced to other DNA sequences in this sample. The chain uses TRBV5-1 and TRBJ2-7, with 11 bases fitting TRBD1. Trimming took 3 bases from V and 4 from J; bases not matched to a gene: 3. The germline V gene has CDR1 SGHRS and CDR2 YFSETQ. The CDR3 extends over 14 amino acids. The CDR3 loop is CASSSGTGGYEQYF. The CDR3 DNA sequence: TGCGCCAGCAGCTCCGGGACAGGGGGATACGAGCAGTACTTC.

V usage is TRBV29-1 and J usage is TRBJ2-3; 7 bases map to TRBD1. CDR3 length equals 16 residues. Germline V gives CDR1 SQVTM, CDR2 ANQGSEA. J lost 0 bases, V lost 4 bases, and 10 bases had no gene match. CDR3 in DNA: TGCAGCGTTGGCCCCAGGACAGGCCAAAGCACAGATACGCAGTATTTT. Translating it yields CSVGPRTGQSTDTQYF.

The rearrangement joins TRBV15 to TRBJ1-1, with a tentative D call TRBD1 (6 bases). CDR3 length equals 15 residues. Trimming removed 5 bases from V and 7 bases from J, with 20 bases in between. Germline CDR1 is LNHNV and CDR2 is YYDKDF (reference sequence). CDR3 coding DNA: TGTGCCACCAGCTCCCCCGACCTCGGACAGTTTGAAGCTTTCTTT. This encodes CATSSPDLGQFEAFF. Filled out from reference TRBV15 and TRBJ1-1, the complete variable domain reads DAMVIQNPRYQVTQFGKPVTLSCSQTLNHNVMYWYQQKSSQAPKLLFHYYDKDFNNEADTPDNFQSRRPNTSFCFLDIRSPGLGDTAMYLCATSSPDLGQFEAFFGQGTRLTVV.

The genes are TRBV7-2 and TRBJ1-1, with TRBD1 as a possible D gene (6 bases). This CDR3 comprises 19 residues. CDR1 and CDR2 from the germline V gene are SGHTA and FQGNSA. Trimming took 4 bases from V and 4 from J, leaving 28 bases between them. The CDR3 region is CASSSILLGRGSRATEAFF. The CDR3 DNA reads TGTGCCAGCAGCTCAATCCTGCTTGGAAGGGGGTCGAGGGCCACTGAAGCTTTCTTT.

The V call is TRBV5-6, the J call TRBJ2-5; 14 bases are shared with TRBD2. This CDR3 is 19 amino acids long. CDR1 and CDR2 from the germline V gene are SGHDT and YYEEEE. V shed 2 bases and J 3 bases; nucleotides not matched to a gene: 12. The CDR3 coding sequence is TGTGCCAGCAGCTTCGCGCCGGGACTAGCGGGAGTGAGAGAAGAGACCCAGTACTTC. Translation: CASSFAPGLAGVREETQYF.

This clone was recorded only once. This chain joins TRBV9 and TRBJ1-2; 7 bases line up with TRBD1. Germline V CDR1 and CDR2: SGDLS, YYNGEE. CDR3 length: 15 residues. J gave up 2 bases and V 0 bases, and 4 bases lay outside the gene matches. The CDR3: CASSVATGVNYGYTF. CDR3 nucleotides: TGTGCCAGCAGCGTAGCTACAGGGGTCAACTATGGCTACACCTTC.

This chain connects TRBV11-2 to TRBJ1-6; the match to TRBD1 covers 7 bases. J lost 9 bases, V lost 5 bases, and 16 bases had no gene match. From germline, CDR1 is SGHAT and CDR2 FQNNGV. This CDR3 is built from 17 residues. The DNA for the CDR3 is TGTGCCAGCAGCCCGACCCAAGAACAGGGGTTGTCTTCACCCCTCCACTTT. Translated: CASSPTQEQGLSSPLHF.

J is TRBJ2-1 and V is TRBV15; D is undetermined. CDR3 length: 14 residues. Looked up from germline, CDR1 is LNHNV and CDR2 is YYDKDF (reference sequence). V lost 1 base and J 6 bases, leaving 10 bases between the germline ends. The CDR3 here is CATSRARSGNEQFF. The CDR3 DNA reads as TGTGCCACCAGCAGAGCTCGGTCTGGCAATGAGCAGTTCTTC.

The chain employs TRBV18 and TRBJ2-3, with 9 bases aligning to TRBD1. Germline trimming cut 4 bases from V and 2 bases from J; bases unmatched to any gene: 4. This CDR3 is built from 15 residues. CDR1 is KGHSH, CDR2 LQKENI, per germline. Here the CDR3 DNA reads TGTGCCAGCTCACACCGGGACAGGGACACAGATACGCAGTATTTT. The encoded protein is CASSHRDRDTDTQYF.

The chain joins TRBV2 to TRBJ2-7; no firm D call. The V and J ends lost 6 bases and 2 bases respectively, with 8 bases between them. Germline CDR1 and CDR2: SNHLY and FYNNEI. CDR3 length equals 12 residues. The CDR3 reads CASRATPYEQYF. Written as DNA, the CDR3 is TGTGCCAGCAGGGCAACCCCCTACGAGCAGTACTTC.

The CDR3 bases are TGTGCCAGCAGCTTGGGCAGTCCGAACTATGGCTACACCTTC. This sequence encodes CASSLGSPNYGYTF. This rearrangement joins TRBV5-6 to TRBJ1-2; the D is unclear. The CDR3 length is 14 residues. Germline V gives CDR1 SGHDT, CDR2 YYEEEE. Deletions cut 0 bases from V and 2 bases from J, with 8 bases between.

The CDR3 nucleotides are TGTGCCGTGAAGGACTCGACAGATACGCAGTATTTT. It codes for CAVKDSTDTQYF. The V gene is TRBV6-5, the J gene TRBJ2-3, with D tentatively TRBD2 (5 bases). The length of the CDR3 is 12 residues. Germline CDR1 is MNHEY and CDR2 is SVGAGI. The V end lost 11 bases, the J end lost 3 bases, and 12 bases lay between the germline ends.

J is TRBJ2-5 and V is TRBV19, with D perhaps TRBD1 (5 bases). CDR1 and CDR2 (germline): LNHDA, SQIVND (reference sequence). Trimming left V 5 bases short and J 5 bases short, with 12 bases between. The CDR3 consists of 13 residues. The CDR3 nucleotides read TGTGCCAGTAGTCTGACAGTTGGGGAGACCCAGTACTTC. Protein product: CASSLTVGETQYF.

V gene TRBV6-5 combines with J gene TRBJ2-7; D is perhaps TRBD1 (5 bases). Germline V gives CDR1 MNHEY, CDR2 SVGAGI. The CDR3 has 15 amino acids. V lost 0 bases, J lost 2 bases, and 11 bases lay in between. CDR3 residues: CASSYSGQPPYEQYF. The CDR3 DNA is TGTGCCAGCAGTTACTCGGGGCAGCCCCCCTACGAGCAGTACTTC.

The chain combines TRBV7-9 with TRBJ1-6; 8 nucleotides line up with TRBD1. Trimming cost V 3 bases and J 7 bases; bases outside gene matches: 8. The germline CDR1 and CDR2 sequences are SEHNR and FQNEAQ (reference sequence). The CDR3 spans 16 residues. The CDR3 coding sequence is TGTGCCAGCAGCTTCCGACAGGGGAATGTCAATTCACCCCTCCACTTT. This gives the protein CASSFRQGNVNSPLHF. The full variable domain, its missing parts supplied by reference TRBV7-9 and TRBJ1-6, is DTGVSQNPRHKITKRGQNVTFRCDPISEHNRLYWYRQTLGQGPEFLTYFQNEAQLEKSRLLSDRFSAERPKGSFSTLEIQRTEQGDSAMYLCASSFRQGNVNSPLHFGNGTRLTVT.

The V and J genes are TRBV7-3 and TRBJ2-2; D gene ambiguous. Germline CDR1 and CDR2: SGHTA and FQGTGA. CDR3 size: 15 residues. V was pared by 2 bases and J by 0 bases, with 7 bases between. The CDR3 DNA reads TGTGCCAGCAGCTTAGAACAGTCGAACACCGGGGAGCTGTTTTTT. Its translation is CASSLEQSNTGELFF.